The table lists the clone carrying this T cell receptor beta chain with a few counts. This specimen comes from a study of blood T cell repertoires in COVID-19. This CDR3 contains 14 residues. V was shortened by 6 bases and J by 2 bases, with 10 bases between the two germline ends. The germline V gene has CDR1 SNHLY and CDR2 FYNNEI. Assay: immunoSEQ multiplex PCR; the TCRdb copy retains only in-frame clones and omits some. The sample lists 210,000 or so clones; 89% were seen once. The TCR originated in a man in his forties with acute or convalescent COVID-19. Sequenced input: peripheral blood. The J gene is TRBJ2-2, the V gene TRBV2; D is perhaps TRBD1 (5 bases). The CDR3, as DNA: TGTGCCAGCAGGGTAGACAGAAACACCGGGGAGCTGTTTTTT. This encodes CASRVDRNTGELFF.